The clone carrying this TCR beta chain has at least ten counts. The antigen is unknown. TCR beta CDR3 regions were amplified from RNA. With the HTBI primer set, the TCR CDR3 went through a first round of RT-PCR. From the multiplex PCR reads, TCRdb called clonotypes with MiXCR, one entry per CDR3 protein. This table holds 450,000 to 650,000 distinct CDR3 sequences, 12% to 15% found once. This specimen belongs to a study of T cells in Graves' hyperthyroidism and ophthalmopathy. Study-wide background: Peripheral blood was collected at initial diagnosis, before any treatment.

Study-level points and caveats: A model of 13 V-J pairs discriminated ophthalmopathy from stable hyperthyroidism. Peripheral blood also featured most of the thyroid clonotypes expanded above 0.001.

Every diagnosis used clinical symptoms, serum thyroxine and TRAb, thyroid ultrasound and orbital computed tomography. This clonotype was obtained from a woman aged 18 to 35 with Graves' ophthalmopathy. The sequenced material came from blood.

CDR3 DNA: TGTGCCAGCAGCCAAGGGGCAGGGTATCAGCCCCAGCATTTT. Its protein is CASSQGAGYQPQHF. V and J are TRBV3-1 and TRBJ1-5; tentative D call: TRBD1 (5 bases). With 1 base removed from V and 5 bases from J, the gap between germline ends came to 9 bases. This CDR3 contains 14 residues. Germline V CDR1 and CDR2: LGHDT, YNNKEL (reference sequence).